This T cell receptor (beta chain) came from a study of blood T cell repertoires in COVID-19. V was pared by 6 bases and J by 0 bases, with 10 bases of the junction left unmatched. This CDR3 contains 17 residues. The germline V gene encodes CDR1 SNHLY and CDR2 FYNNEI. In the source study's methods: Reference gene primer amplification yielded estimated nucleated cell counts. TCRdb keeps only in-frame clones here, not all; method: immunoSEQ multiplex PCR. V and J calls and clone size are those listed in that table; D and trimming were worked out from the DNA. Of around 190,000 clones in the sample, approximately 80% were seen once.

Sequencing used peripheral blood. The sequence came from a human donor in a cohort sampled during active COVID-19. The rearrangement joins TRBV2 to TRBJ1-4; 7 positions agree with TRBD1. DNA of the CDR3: TGTGCCAGCAGACCCCGGGACAGCGGAGCAACTAATGAAAAACTGTTTTTT. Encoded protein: CASRPRDSGATNEKLFF.